The 26 T cell receptor beta chains given below trace back to one sample, sequenced in a study of blood T cell repertoires in COVID-19. TCRdb's table, derived via immunoSEQ multiplex PCR, lists solely in-frame clones and lacks some. The table records roughly 230,000 clones, 65% to 90% of them present only once. Material: peripheral blood. The receptor source for this set is a man aged 45-65 years with COVID-19, enrolled during active disease.

This sequence joins TRBV19 and TRBJ2-3; 9 nucleotides match TRBD1. CDR1 and CDR2 from the germline V gene are LNHDA and SQIVND (reference sequence). The CDR3 sequence is 16 residues long. V lost 6 bases and J lost 0; bases outside the gene matches: 7. Written as DNA, the CDR3 is TGTGCCAGTAGGGACAGGGGAGCCCTTAGCACAGATACGCAGTATTTT. It specifies CASRDRGALSTDTQYF.

This clone appeared once. The chain recombines TRBV7-8 with TRBJ2-1; 14 bases line up with TRBD2. Losses at the gene ends were 5 bases for V and 2 bases for J; bases not matched to a gene: 11. The CDR3 consists of 19 residues. Per the germline V gene, CDR1 is SGHVS and CDR2 is FQNEAQ. The CDR3 DNA sequence: TGTGCCAGCAGCCCAAAGGGGACTAGCGGGGGCCACCCCTACAATGAGCAGTTCTTC. Translated, it gives CASSPKGTSGGHPYNEQFF.

This chain uses TRBV5-5 with TRBJ2-5, with a weak D call TRBD1 (6 bases). CDR1 and CDR2 from the germline V gene are SGHKS and YYEKEE (reference sequence). The CDR3 sequence is 16 residues long. V was cut by 1 base and J by 2 bases, with 15 bases left in between. CDR3 bases: TGTGCCAGCAGCTTGATGGTGGGGGCGGTACAAGAGACCCAGTACTTC. It encodes CASSLMVGAVQETQYF.

V usage is TRBV6-5 and J usage is TRBJ2-3; TRBD1 agrees at 10 bases. The CDR3 extends over 15 amino acids. V shed 4 bases, J shed 7 bases, and the junction held 8 bases outside the gene matches. Germline V gene sequence: CDR1 MNHEY, CDR2 SVGAGI. The CDR3 here is CASSLGDRGYYTQYF. The DNA of the CDR3 is TGTGCCAGCAGTTTAGGGGACAGGGGTTACTATACGCAGTATTTT.

The J gene is TRBJ1-2, the V gene TRBV3-1 (or the pseudogene TRBV3-2); D is undetermined. The germline V gene has CDR1 LGHDT and CDR2 YNNKEL (reference sequence). This CDR3 comprises 14 residues. V dropped 0 bases and J dropped 4 bases, with 9 bases sitting between them. The CDR3, as DNA: TGTGCCAGCAGCCAAGAGGCCCGCCCCTATGGCTACACCTTC. It codes for CASSQEARPYGYTF.

The chain is built from TRBV3-1 (or the pseudogene TRBV3-2) and TRBJ1-5; D not resolved. V shed 2 bases and J shed 3 bases, with 11 bases lying between them. Germline V gives CDR1 LGHDT, CDR2 YNNKEL (reference sequence). This CDR3 spans 15 amino acids. The CDR3 sequence is CASSQWNGNNQPQHF. The CDR3 nucleotides read TGTGCCAGCAGCCAATGGAACGGGAACAATCAGCCCCAGCATTTT.

Only one count was recorded for this clone. The rearrangement links TRBV15 to TRBJ2-1, with TRBD2 matching over 10 bases. V shed 0 bases, J shed 6 bases, and the junction held 14 bases outside the gene matches. The germline V gene has CDR1 LNHNV and CDR2 YYDKDF (reference sequence). This CDR3 spans 19 amino acids. The CDR3 sequence is CATSRDKPLAGAYGNEQFF. The CDR3, as DNA: TGTGCCACCAGCAGAGATAAACCCCTAGCGGGGGCGTACGGCAATGAGCAGTTCTTC.

The V call is TRBV4-2, the J call TRBJ2-7; D may be TRBD1 (5 bases). The CDR3 extends over 13 amino acids. V lost 4 bases and J 3 bases, leaving 10 bases between the germline ends. From germline, CDR1 is LGHNA and CDR2 YNFKEQ. As DNA, the CDR3 is TGTGCCAGCAGCCCTGCAGGGAACTACGAGCAGTACTTC. Translating gives CASSPAGNYEQYF.

The DNA of the CDR3 is TGTGCCAGCAGTGAAGCGCTTCAGGGAAGTCAGCCCCAGCATTTT. The encoded protein is CASSEALQGSQPQHF. The V call is TRBV6-1, the J call TRBJ1-5, with D possibly matching TRBD1 (5 bases). The CDR3 sequence is 15 residues long. CDR1 and CDR2 from the germline V gene are MNHNS and SASEGT. The V end lost 0 bases, the J end lost 6 bases, and 12 bases lay between the germline ends.

J is TRBJ1-2 and V is TRBV10-3; TRBD1 matches at 7 bases. CDR3 length: 13 residues. V trimming: 2 bases; J trimming: 7 bases; junction bases outside the gene matches: 4. CDR1 and CDR2 (germline): ENHRY, SYGVKD. The CDR3 DNA reads TGTGCCATCAGTGAGGACAGGGTTAGTGGCTACACCTTC. Protein product: CAISEDRVSGYTF.

The rearrangement uses TRBV6-6 and TRBJ1-6; TRBD1 agrees at 7 bases. Germline CDR1 MNHNY, CDR2 SVGAGI (reference sequence). V trimming: 5 bases; J trimming: 10 bases; junction bases outside the gene matches: 5. CDR3 length: 13 residues. The CDR3, as DNA: TGTGCCAGCAGTCGACAGGGCGGCTCACCCCTCCACTTT. It is translated as CASSRQGGSPLHF.

V usage is TRBV27 and J usage is TRBJ2-1; D is undetermined. The CDR3 contains 13 residues. Germline CDR1 is MNHEY and CDR2 is SMNVEV (reference sequence). The ends were cut back, 2 bases at V and 2 bases at J, with 4 bases in the middle. Here the CDR3 reads CASSLGAYNEQFF. The CDR3 nucleotides read TGTGCCAGCAGTTTAGGAGCCTACAATGAGCAGTTCTTC.

The V call is TRBV6-5, the J call TRBJ1-2; TRBD1 agrees at 8 bases. The germline V gene has CDR1 MNHEY and CDR2 SVGAGI. CDR3 size: 14 residues. V shed 6 bases, J shed 8 bases, and the junction held 11 bases outside the gene matches. The CDR3 spells CASSTDRGGRGYTF. CDR3 coding DNA: TGTGCCAGCAGCACAGACAGGGGCGGTAGGGGCTACACCTTC.

This rearrangement joins TRBV18 to TRBJ1-2; D is possibly TRBD1 (5 bases). Germline loops: CDR1 KGHSH, CDR2 LQKENI. The CDR3 sequence is 16 residues long. V lost 5 bases and J lost 4, with 20 bases in between. This CDR3 reads CASSGQDGRALYGYTF. In DNA, the CDR3 is TGTGCCAGCTCAGGCCAAGACGGCAGGGCCCTCTATGGCTACACCTTC. The full variable domain, with the rest looked up from reference TRBV18 and TRBJ1-2, is NAGVMQNPRHLVRRRGQEARLRCSPMKGHSHVYWYRQLPEEGLKFMVYLQKENIIDESGMPKERFSAEFPKEGPSILRIQQVVRGDSAAYFCASSGQDGRALYGYTFGSGTRLTVV.

This chain uses TRBV11-2 with TRBJ2-3, with a tentative D call TRBD2 (5 bases). From germline, CDR1 is SGHAT and CDR2 FQNNGV. V dropped 1 base and J dropped 5 bases, with 13 bases sitting between them. The CDR3 consists of 15 residues. The CDR3 region is CASSLGLSGRDTQYF. The CDR3 DNA sequence: TGTGCCAGCAGCTTAGGATTGAGCGGAAGAGATACGCAGTATTTT.

V usage is TRBV7-9 and J usage is TRBJ1-4; no firm D call. Germline CDR1 SEHNR, CDR2 FQNEAQ (reference sequence). This CDR3 has 17 residues. The germline V and J ends were trimmed by 1 base and 10 bases, with 22 bases remaining between them. This CDR3 is CASSLGVRTGWGGKLFF. CDR3 nucleotide sequence: TGTGCCAGCAGCTTAGGGGTTCGGACTGGCTGGGGTGGAAAACTGTTTTTT.

This clone was picked up a small number of times. The gene calls are TRBV30 and TRBJ2-7; 10 nucleotides line up with TRBD2. CDR1 is GTSNPN, CDR2 SVGIG, per germline (reference sequence). This CDR3 is 18 amino acids long. The ends lost 0 bases at V and 7 bases at J; junction bases unmatched: 18. This chain's CDR3 is CAWSVGWSGGADSWEQYF. The CDR3 DNA reads TGTGCCTGGAGTGTCGGATGGAGCGGGGGGGCCGACTCCTGGGAGCAGTACTTC.

The rearrangement links TRBV5-1 to TRBJ2-1; D remains unclear. CDR1 and CDR2 (germline): SGHRS, YFSETQ. CDR3 length: 11 residues. Trimming removed 0 bases from V and 9 bases from J, with 4 bases in between. The CDR3 is CASSLGLEQFF. CDR3 coding DNA: TGCGCCAGCAGCTTGGGTCTTGAGCAGTTCTTC.

The chain combines TRBV10-1 with TRBJ2-2; D gene ambiguous. The V and J ends lost 0 bases and 7 bases respectively, with 3 bases between them. This CDR3 has 12 amino acids. In germline, CDR1 is WNHNN, CDR2 SYGVQD (reference sequence). The CDR3 bases are TGCGCCAGCAGTGAGTCCTTCGGGGAGCTGTTTTTT. It is translated as CASSESFGELFF.

J is TRBJ2-3 and V is TRBV4-1; 8 bases fit TRBD2. V gave up 1 base and J gave up 4 bases; unmatched junction bases: 7. This CDR3 spans 16 amino acids. The germline V gene has CDR1 MGHRA and CDR2 YSYEKL. The CDR3 nucleotides are TGCGCCAGCAGCCAAGTCGTCGGGGGGGCGTCAGATACGCAGTATTTT. It translates to CASSQVVGGASDTQYF.

The V and J genes are TRBV7-2 and TRBJ1-6; tentative D call: TRBD1 (6 bases). The CDR3 runs 16 residues. CDR1 and CDR2 from the germline V gene are SGHTA and FQGNSA. V was pared by 0 bases and J by 9 bases, with 15 bases between. CDR3 region: CASSLAFQGTSSPLHF. Written as DNA, the CDR3 is TGTGCCAGCAGCTTAGCATTTCAGGGGACATCTTCACCCCTCCACTTT.

The chain uses TRBV19 and TRBJ1-1; D ambiguous. The germline V gene has CDR1 LNHDA and CDR2 SQIVND (reference sequence). This CDR3 region has 14 residues. Trimming removed 5 bases at V and 0 bases at J, with 10 bases between. The CDR3 region has the DNA TGTGCCAGTAGTTTAGGACTGGTGAACACTGAAGCTTTCTTT. It encodes CASSLGLVNTEAFF.

The rearrangement uses TRBV5-4 and TRBJ1-4, with unresolved D. Germline loops: CDR1 SGHNT, CDR2 YYREEE (reference sequence). This CDR3 is built from 15 residues. Trimming left V 3 bases short and J 0 bases short, with 9 bases between. The chain's CDR3 is CASSSTTTTNEKLFF. In DNA form, the CDR3 reads TGTGCCAGCAGCTCGACCACTACAACTAATGAAAAACTGTTTTTT.

The chain combines TRBV7-9 with TRBJ1-1; D call uncertain. This CDR3 is 13 amino acids long. The germline V gene has CDR1 SEHNR and CDR2 FQNEAQ (reference sequence). Deletions cut 5 bases from V and 5 bases from J, with 12 bases between. CDR3 sequence reads: CASSQGTGTEAFF. The CDR3 bases are TGTGCCAGCAGCCAAGGTACGGGGACTGAAGCTTTCTTT.

This chain joins TRBV6-4 and TRBJ1-6, with 9 bases that match TRBD1. CDR1 is MRHNA, CDR2 SNTAGT, per germline. V gave up 4 bases and J gave up 13 bases; unmatched junction bases: 5. The CDR3 has 13 residues. Written as DNA, the CDR3 is TGTGCCAGCAGTGCCGACAGGGGGAGGCCCCTCCACTTT. It specifies CASSADRGRPLHF.

The V call is TRBV6-1, the J call TRBJ2-7, with 10 bases fitting TRBD1. Trimming cost V 8 bases and J 6 bases; bases outside gene matches: 7. The germline CDR1 and CDR2 sequences are MNHNS and SASEGT. The CDR3 covers 13 residues. The CDR3 loop is CASPRDRGAEQYF. CDR3 DNA sequence: TGTGCCAGCCCCCGGGACAGGGGCGCCGAGCAGTACTTC.